These 20 T cell receptor beta chains were all obtained from the same sample, sequenced in a study of cytomegalovirus exposure and HLA in healthy donors. Primers: 60 Vbeta forward and 13 Jbeta reverse. Assay used: immunoSEQ multiplex PCR; TCRdb lists only in-frame clones, some missing. The sample consists of a few hundred thousand clones, 60% to 80% of them appearing once. The specimen sequenced was PBMCs. The receptors derive from a man in his late teens or twenties in good health and CMV-seronegative.

The chain is built from TRBV5-5 and TRBJ2-1; TRBD2 agrees at 12 bases. Trimming cost V 1 base and J 9 bases; bases outside gene matches: 2. The CDR3 totals 14 residues. The germline CDR1 and CDR2 sequences are SGHKS and YYEKEE (reference sequence). Written as DNA, the CDR3 is TGTGCCAGCAGCTTGCTAGCGGGGGGGCTTGAGCAGTTCTTC. Amino acid sequence: CASSLLAGGLEQFF.

This chain joins TRBV4-2 and TRBJ2-6; a possible D gene is TRBD1 (8 bases). Trimming removed 1 base at V and 0 bases at J, with 22 bases between. Germline values: CDR1 LGHNA, CDR2 YNFKEQ. The CDR3 spans 21 residues. The CDR3 region is CASSQVWGGQEFLSGANVLTF. The CDR3 DNA sequence: TGTGCCAGCAGCCAAGTATGGGGGGGACAGGAGTTTCTCTCTGGGGCCAACGTCCTGACTTTC.

The chain couples TRBV7-9 to TRBJ1-4; no reliable D call. The germline V gene encodes CDR1 SEHNR and CDR2 FQNEAQ (reference sequence). V gave up 5 bases and J gave up 4 bases, with 11 bases separating them. CDR3 length equals 14 residues. CDR3 DNA sequence: TGTGCCAGCAGCCCAGAAGTCGTTAATGAAAAACTGTTTTTT. Translation gives CASSPEVVNEKLFF.

The rearrangement links TRBV7-9 to TRBJ2-7, with 12 positions matching TRBD2. CDR1 and CDR2 from the germline V gene are SEHNR and FQNEAQ (reference sequence). The CDR3 contains 19 residues. Losses at the gene ends were 4 bases for V and 0 bases for J; bases not matched to a gene: 13. The CDR3 sequence is CASSSLTGTSGLSSYEQYF. In DNA, the CDR3 is TGTGCCAGCAGCTCCCTCACCGGGACTAGCGGGTTGAGCTCCTACGAGCAGTACTTC.

The CDR3: CASSQTSGGARTSYNEQFF. The CDR3, as DNA: TGCGCCAGCAGCCAGACTAGCGGGGGGGCTAGAACCTCCTACAATGAGCAGTTCTTC. The rearrangement uses TRBV4-3 and TRBJ2-1; 14 nucleotides line up with TRBD2. V shed 3 bases, J shed 0 bases, and the junction held 7 bases outside the gene matches. The germline V gene has CDR1 LGHNA and CDR2 YSLEER. This CDR3 has 19 residues.

The chain couples TRBV27 to TRBJ2-1; the match to TRBD2 covers 7 bases. This CDR3 has 14 amino acids. Germline values: CDR1 MNHEY, CDR2 SMNVEV (reference sequence). V was pared by 2 bases and J by 6 bases, with 4 bases of the junction left unmatched. The CDR3 region has the DNA TGTGCCAGCAGTTTAGCGGGAGTCGGCAATGAGCAGTTCTTC. Residues: CASSLAGVGNEQFF.

The chain recombines TRBV4-3 with TRBJ1-1, with D hard to call. This CDR3 contains 15 residues. Germline CDR1 and CDR2: LGHNA and YSLEER. V was clipped by 0 bases and J by 1 base, with 9 bases between them. CDR3 sequence: CASSQDFGENTEAFF. The CDR3 DNA sequence: TGCGCCAGCAGCCAAGATTTCGGGGAGAACACTGAAGCTTTCTTT.

This chain links TRBV28 with TRBJ1-1, with TRBD1 matching 7 bases. The CDR3 covers 14 residues. The germline V gene encodes CDR1 MDHEN and CDR2 SYDVKM. The ends lost 2 bases at V and 5 bases at J; junction bases unmatched: 5. CDR3 bases: TGTGCCAGCAGTTTACCCAGGGGGAGGACTGAAGCTTTCTTT. Encoded protein: CASSLPRGRTEAFF.

The rearrangement joins TRBV4-1 to TRBJ2-7; 9 nucleotides match TRBD1. The CDR3 length is 16 residues. J gave up 3 bases and V 0 bases, and 6 bases lay outside the gene matches. CDR1 is MGHRA and CDR2 is YSYEKL in the germline V gene. The CDR3 DNA sequence: TGCGCCAGCAGCCAAGATCTACAGGGGGCTTTCTACGAGCAGTACTTC. Residues: CASSQDLQGAFYEQYF.

V is TRBV5-1 and J is TRBJ1-2, with D maybe TRBD1 (6 bases). CDR3 length equals 16 residues. CDR1 and CDR2 from the germline V gene are SGHRS and YFSETQ. Trimming pared 0 bases from V and 5 bases from J, leaving 17 bases between. DNA of the CDR3: TGCGCCAGCAGCTTGGCTGGGAAACAGGGCCCTTATGGCTACACCTTC. Protein: CASSLAGKQGPYGYTF.

By share, this clone ranks as medium-sized (0.01 to 0.1%). V is TRBV28 and J is TRBJ2-3, with 7 positions matching TRBD2. Germline CDR1 reads MDHEN; CDR2 reads SYDVKM. The CDR3 covers 15 residues. J gave up 1 base and V 5 bases, and 6 bases lay outside the gene matches. CDR3 residues: CASSRSSGGTDTQYF. In DNA form, the CDR3 reads TGTGCCAGCAGTCGTTCGAGCGGGGGCACAGATACGCAGTATTTT.

J is TRBJ2-2 and V is TRBV29-1; the match to TRBD1 covers 7 bases. The V segment lost 8 bases and the J segment 3 bases; nucleotides outside the gene matches: 6. The CDR3 is 13 amino acids. The germline gives CDR1 SQVTM, CDR2 ANQGSEA. In DNA form, the CDR3 reads TGCAGCTTTACAGGGGCAGACACCGGGGAGCTGTTTTTT. Translated: CSFTGADTGELFF.

The chain is built from TRBV6-5 and TRBJ2-7, with D tentatively TRBD1 (6 bases). Between the trimmed V and J ends, which lost 1 base and 6 bases, there was a span of 16 bases. Germline CDR1 reads MNHEY; CDR2 reads SVGAGI. The CDR3 has 15 amino acids. CDR3 in DNA: TGTGCCAGCAGTTACTTGAGGACAGATGGCCGCGAGCAGTACTTC. Amino acid sequence: CASSYLRTDGREQYF.

This clone appeared a few times. This chain connects TRBV27 to TRBJ2-1; 8 nucleotides line up with TRBD2. This CDR3 is 15 amino acids long. Germline assignment: CDR1 MNHEY and CDR2 SMNVEV (reference sequence). J gave up 5 bases and V 4 bases, and 7 bases lay outside the gene matches. For the CDR3, the DNA is TGTGCCAGCAGTTCGGCTAGCGGGCACGACAATGAGCAGTTCTTC. Amino acid sequence: CASSSASGHDNEQFF.

The chain uses TRBV19 and TRBJ2-7; D not resolved. The germline V and J ends were trimmed by 7 bases and 0 bases, with 7 bases remaining between them. The CDR3 has 12 amino acids. Per the germline V gene, CDR1 is LNHDA and CDR2 is SQIVND (reference sequence). CDR3 in amino acids: CASKSSSYEQYF. The CDR3 bases are TGTGCCAGTAAGAGTAGCTCCTACGAGCAGTACTTC.

This clone was seen more than once but under ten times. The rearrangement links TRBV29-1 to TRBJ1-1; D possibly corresponds to TRBD1 (5 bases). Trimming cost V 6 bases and J 3 bases, with 14 bases left between them. Germline CDR1 reads SQVTM; CDR2 reads ANQGSEA. There are 13 residues in the CDR3. The CDR3 DNA follows: TGCAGCGTGCGACAGTCCGCGGACACTGAAGCTTTCTTT. Residues: CSVRQSADTEAFF.

The DNA of the CDR3 is TGCGCCAGCAGTATTACAGGGGGCTTATCCTACAATGAGCAGTTCTTC. The encoded protein is CASSITGGLSYNEQFF. This chain joins TRBV10-2 and TRBJ2-1, with TRBD1 matching over 9 bases. The CDR3 runs 16 residues. The V and J ends lost 5 bases and 1 base, in that order; junction bases with no gene match: 6. CDR1 and CDR2 from the germline V gene are WSHSY and SAAADI.

The gene calls are TRBV6-5 and TRBJ1-1; tentatively, D is TRBD1 (6 bases). This CDR3 is 15 amino acids long. Trimming removed 4 bases from V and 1 base from J, with 13 bases in between. Germline loops: CDR1 MNHEY, CDR2 SVGAGI. CDR3: CASSSYRASNTEAFF. The CDR3 region has the DNA TGTGCCAGCAGTTCCTACAGGGCCTCGAACACTGAAGCTTTCTTT.

This clone was found once. The same CDR3 can be traced to other DNA sequences in this sample. The chain joins TRBV7-9 to TRBJ1-4, with TRBD1 identical over 9 bases. CDR1 SEHNR and CDR2 FQNEAQ come from the germline V gene (reference sequence). The CDR3 runs 14 residues. J gave up 7 bases and V 5 bases, and 5 bases lay outside the gene matches. CDR3 amino acids: CASSRTGGSEKLFF. The CDR3 bases are TGTGCCAGCAGCCGAACAGGGGGCTCTGAAAAACTGTTTTTT.

V usage is TRBV5-1 and J usage is TRBJ2-3; maybe TRBD1 (6 bases). This CDR3 comprises 14 residues. Germline values: CDR1 SGHRS, CDR2 YFSETQ. The germline V and J ends were trimmed by 0 bases and 3 bases, with 8 bases remaining between them. CDR3 DNA: TGCGCCAGCAGCTTGGGACAGGAGACAGATACGCAGTATTTT. Translation gives CASSLGQETDTQYF.